These 26 T cell receptor beta chains came from one sample sequenced in a study of CD8+ T cells in alopecia areata. In each case, RNA was isolated and then reverse transcribed into cDNA as the sequencing template. The protocol was immunoSEQ multiplex PCR, while the TCRdb copy is restricted to in-frame clones and leaves out a portion. Of 150,000 to 200,000 clones in the sample, roughly three fifths were seen once. Treatment in this sample: oral pan-JAK inhibitor, 5-10 mg twice daily. The material was CD4+ T cells sorted from blood, obtained at week 49, from a patient treated with tofacitinib. These TCRs come from a human donor with alopecia areata.

The rearrangement links TRBV5-6 to TRBJ2-3; 10 bases align to TRBD2. The germline V gene has CDR1 SGHDT and CDR2 YYEEEE. V lost 3 bases and J lost 2; bases outside the gene matches: 3. The CDR3 totals 15 residues. The CDR3 DNA is TGTGCCAGCAGCTCTAGCGGGGGAAACACAGATACGCAGTATTTT. This gives the protein CASSSSGGNTDTQYF. The whole variable domain, filled in from reference TRBV5-6 and TRBJ2-3, reads DAGVTQSPTHLIKTRGQQVTLRCSPKSGHDTVSWYQQALGQGPQFIFQYYEEEERQRGNFPDRFSGHQFPNYSSELNVNALLLGDSALYLCASSSSGGNTDTQYFGPGTRLTVL.

The sample holds one count of this clone. The CDR3 DNA reads as TGTGCCTGGAGTGTGGGCAGGGAAAGTCAGCCCCAGCATTTT. Amino acids: CAWSVGRESQPQHF. The gene calls are TRBV30 and TRBJ1-5; D possibly corresponds to TRBD1 (5 bases). Germline V CDR1 and CDR2: GTSNPN, SVGIG (reference sequence). CDR3 length: 14 residues. The ends were cut back, 0 bases at V and 6 bases at J, with 12 bases in the middle.

V and J are TRBV30 and TRBJ1-5; 8 positions match TRBD1. CDR3 length: 13 amino acids. The germline CDR1 and CDR2 sequences are GTSNPN and SVGIG (reference sequence). V shed 3 bases, J shed 4 bases, and the junction held 2 bases outside the gene matches. Written as DNA, the CDR3 is TGTGCCTGGAGGCAGGGGGCGAATCAGCCCCAGCATTTT. The encoded protein is CAWRQGANQPQHF.

The rearrangement uses TRBV30 and TRBJ1-6, with TRBD1 matching 7 bases. Germline V CDR1 and CDR2: GTSNPN, SVGIG (reference sequence). The CDR3 has 12 amino acids. V gave up 5 bases and J gave up 7 bases; unmatched junction bases: 2. The CDR3 sequence is CAWETGNSPLHF. The CDR3 bases are TGTGCCTGGGAGACAGGGAATTCACCCCTCCACTTT.

The V gene is TRBV10-2, the J gene TRBJ1-1; D gene uncertain. Trimming pared 2 bases from V and 2 bases from J, leaving 6 bases between. The CDR3 has 13 residues. Germline CDR1 is WSHSY and CDR2 is SAAADI. The CDR3 sequence: CASSEAGNTEAFF. CDR3 nucleotides: TGCGCCAGCAGTGAGGCGGGAAACACTGAAGCTTTCTTT.

The V gene is TRBV6-6, the J gene TRBJ1-1, with no clear D. V was clipped by 0 bases and J by 8 bases, with 4 bases between them. Looked up from germline, CDR1 is MNHNY and CDR2 is SVGAGI (reference sequence). The CDR3 has 11 amino acids. The CDR3 region has the DNA TGTGCCAGCAGTTACTCAGGGGAAGCTTTCTTT. The encoded protein is CASSYSGEAFF.

The chain couples TRBV30 to TRBJ1-1, with D hard to call. CDR1 is GTSNPN and CDR2 is SVGIG in the germline V gene (reference sequence). The CDR3 is 14 amino acids. V was pared by 3 bases and J by 0 bases, with 11 bases between. The CDR3 sequence is CAWSPRSMNTEAFF. DNA of the CDR3: TGTGCCTGGAGCCCTAGGAGTATGAACACTGAAGCTTTCTTT. Complete variable domain (other parts from reference TRBV30 and TRBJ1-1): SQTIHQWPATLVQPVGSPLSLECTVEGTSNPNLYWYRQAAGRGLQLLFYSVGIGQISSEVPQNLSASRPQDRQFILSSKKLLLSDSGFYLCAWSPRSMNTEAFFGQGTRLTVV.

V and J are TRBV7-9 and TRBJ1-2; D call uncertain. Trimming removed 0 bases at V and 8 bases at J, with 13 bases between. CDR3 length equals 14 residues. From germline, CDR1 is SEHNR and CDR2 FQNEAQ (reference sequence). The DNA of the CDR3 is TGTGCCAGCAGCTTAGCGCCGCCCGTCGACGGCTACACCTTC. Residues: CASSLAPPVDGYTF.

The chain links TRBV29-1 to TRBJ2-7; 8 bases are a match to TRBD2. The CDR3 runs to 14 residues. Germline CDR1 is SQVTM and CDR2 is ANQGSEA. Trimming removed 4 bases from V and 2 bases from J; junction bases left unmatched: 7. Here the CDR3 DNA reads TGCAGCGTTGGCGGTCTGCGGGGGGCCTACGAGCAGTACTTC. Protein: CSVGGLRGAYEQYF.

V gene TRBV30 combines with J gene TRBJ2-4; D may be TRBD2 (5 bases). This CDR3 has 13 amino acids. The germline V gene has CDR1 GTSNPN and CDR2 SVGIG (reference sequence). V gave up 5 bases and J gave up 7 bases, with 15 bases separating them. CDR3 nucleotide sequence: TGTGCCTGGGACAAATCGGGATGGAACATTCAGTACTTC. Protein product: CAWDKSGWNIQYF.

CDR3 sequence reads: CAWSPTPARLFF. CDR3 DNA sequence: TGTGCCTGGAGTCCCACTCCGGCCAGGCTGTTTTTT. The V gene is TRBV30, the J gene TRBJ2-2; D call uncertain. V was cut by 2 bases and J by 13 bases, with 14 bases left in between. The CDR3 loop spans 12 amino acids. The germline CDR1 and CDR2 sequences are GTSNPN and SVGIG (reference sequence).

The chain is built from TRBV7-9 and TRBJ2-6; 8 bases align to TRBD1. Per the germline V gene, CDR1 is SEHNR and CDR2 is FQNEAQ (reference sequence). V lost 1 base and J lost 4; bases outside the gene matches: 3. CDR3 length equals 16 residues. CDR3 in DNA: TGTGCCAGCAGCTTAGGGACAGGGAGCGGGGCCAACGTCCTGACTTTC. It translates to CASSLGTGSGANVLTF.

This clone was picked up a small number of times. The chain employs TRBV4-3 and TRBJ2-7; 10 positions match TRBD2. CDR1 is LGHNA, CDR2 YSLEER, per germline. The CDR3 has 17 amino acids. V shed 2 bases and J 4 bases; nucleotides not matched to a gene: 11. Here the CDR3 DNA reads TGCGCCAGCAGCCAAAAGCCCGGACTAGCGGAGGGATACGAGCAGTACTTC. It yields the protein CASSQKPGLAEGYEQYF.

The genes are TRBV29-1 and TRBJ1-2; D is unclear. The CDR3 contains 13 residues. Germline V gene data show CDR1 as SQVTM and CDR2 as ANQGSEA. V dropped 5 bases and J dropped 4 bases, with 14 bases sitting between them. The CDR3 bases are TGCAGCGTTCCCACAGCCGGTGGCTATGGCTACACCTTC. Translated: CSVPTAGGYGYTF.

On this clone itself: The same CDR3 can be traced to other DNA sequences in this sample. This chain joins TRBV18 and TRBJ1-2; 7 bases align to TRBD1. Germline V gene lookup returns CDR1 KGHSH and CDR2 LQKENI. The length of the CDR3 is 13 residues. With V trimmed by 3 bases and J by 2 bases, 0 bases remained unmatched. The DNA for the CDR3 is TGTGCCAGCTCACCGGACAGGAACTATGGCTACACCTTC. Amino acid sequence: CASSPDRNYGYTF.

For the CDR3, the DNA is TGCAGCGTTTACGAGTTAACGGCCATGCAGTTCTTC. Encoded protein: CSVYELTAMQFF. The rearrangement uses TRBV29-1 and TRBJ2-1; D unresolved. The CDR3 is made up of 12 amino acids. The V gene's germline CDR1 is SQVTM and CDR2 ANQGSEA. V was shortened by 5 bases and J by 12 bases, with 17 bases between the two germline ends.

The rearrangement uses TRBV4-3 and TRBJ2-5; unclear D gene. CDR3 length: 15 residues. Germline CDR1 LGHNA, CDR2 YSLEER. Trimming pared 0 bases from V and 1 base from J, leaving 9 bases between. The CDR3, as DNA: TGCGCCAGCAGCCAAGATATTAGTTCCCAAGAGACCCAGTACTTC. Translation gives CASSQDISSQETQYF.

A word on this clone: The limits of the CDR3 on the DNA are not certain, so only TCRdb's listed CDR3 is given. This chain uses TRBV29-1 with TRBJ2-1; TRBD1 was called by the table and not checked on the DNA. The CDR3 extends over 15 residues, inclusive of both ends. Germline CDR1 is SQVTM and CDR2 is ANQGSEA. CDR3 sequence: CSVDLRQQGRNEQFF.

The chain joins TRBV28 to TRBJ1-2; 9 bases map to TRBD1. The length of the CDR3 is 15 residues. Germline assignment: CDR1 MDHEN and CDR2 SYDVKM. V trimming: 8 bases; J trimming: 0 bases; junction bases outside the gene matches: 7. CDR3 nucleotides: TGTGCCAGCCGTGACAGGGGGGGACCTAACTATGGCTACACCTTC. Amino acid sequence: CASRDRGGPNYGYTF.

The chain has TRBV6-5 and TRBJ1-4, with D possibly matching TRBD1 (6 bases). Germline loops: CDR1 MNHEY, CDR2 SVGAGI. Deletions cut 5 bases from V and 3 bases from J, with 13 bases between. This CDR3 region has 15 residues. The CDR3 sequence: CASSSRGTANEKLFF. Here the CDR3 DNA reads TGTGCCAGCAGTAGCAGGGGTACAGCTAATGAAAAACTGTTTTTT.

Only a few counts were recorded for this clone. The V gene is TRBV10-3, the J gene TRBJ1-2; D might be TRBD1 (5 bases). V was shortened by 7 bases and J by 4 bases, with 10 bases between the two germline ends. The germline CDR1 and CDR2 sequences are ENHRY and SYGVKD. The CDR3 totals 12 residues. CDR3 nucleotides: TGTGCCATCACTCCCGACAGCTATGGCTACACCTTC. It encodes CAITPDSYGYTF.

This clone has only one observation. This chain joins TRBV29-1 and TRBJ1-2, with D unresolved. Germline loops: CDR1 SQVTM, CDR2 ANQGSEA. The CDR3 consists of 11 residues. V lost 0 bases and J lost 12, with 11 bases in between. Written as DNA, the CDR3 is TGCAGCGTTGAAGAAGGAACACGGCACACCTTC. Protein: CSVEEGTRHTF.

The chain employs TRBV27 and TRBJ1-6, with 7 bases that match TRBD1. V was pared by 5 bases and J by 7 bases, with 5 bases of the junction left unmatched. This CDR3 spans 14 amino acids. Per the germline V gene, CDR1 is MNHEY and CDR2 is SMNVEV (reference sequence). CDR3 sequence (DNA): TGTGCCAGCAGTCTTGGACAGGTCAATTCACCCCTCCACTTT. Its protein product is CASSLGQVNSPLHF.

A word on this clone: At one of its ends the junction is not consistent with the germline gene, which may arise from a read error. The chain uses TRBV29-1 and TRBJ1-2; 7 nucleotides align to TRBD1. This CDR3 contains 10 residues. Germline V gives CDR1 SQVTM, CDR2 ANQGSEA. The DNA for the CDR3 is TGCAGCGTCCACGACAGGGCTTTTTCCTTC. Translated: CSVHDRAFSF.

This clone has only a few counts. The chain employs TRBV29-1 and TRBJ1-2; D is unresolved. Germline CDR1 is SQVTM and CDR2 is ANQGSEA. CDR3 length equals 11 residues. V dropped 3 bases and J dropped 4 bases, with 6 bases sitting between them. The DNA for the CDR3 is TGCAGCGTTGAGCTCGTCTATGGCTACACCTTC. Translated: CSVELVYGYTF.

The chain couples TRBV5-1 to TRBJ2-6, with unresolved D. V was cut by 0 bases and J by 0 bases, with 7 bases left in between. Germline CDR1 and CDR2: SGHRS and YFSETQ. The CDR3 has 16 residues. This chain's CDR3 is CASSLDSNSGANVLTF. CDR3 coding DNA: TGCGCCAGCAGCTTGGATTCAAACTCTGGGGCCAACGTCCTGACTTTC.